Below are 10 T cell receptor beta chains sequenced from a single sample in a study of vaccination and CD4 T cells after COVID-19. The Oncomine TCR Beta short-read assay sequenced DNA from cultured CD4+ T cells. In TCRdb, the PCR reads were re-called with MiXCR into one record per CDR3 protein. The sample has more than 8,500 distinct CDR3 sequences, 48% seen once; the top ten hold around 25%. Antigen specificity for these receptors is unknown. The treatment denotes: approximately 9-day PBMC culture with coronavirus spike peptide pools or control peptides (ViraFEST assay). Collection of the unexposed donor's CD4+ T cells took place before the COVID-19 pandemic (2011-2018). Sequencing used CD4+ T cells from blood, cultured in vitro. These receptors originate from a human donor in good health.

The rearrangement links TRBV10-3 to TRBJ1-5; no reliable D call. Germline values: CDR1 ENHRY, CDR2 SYGVKD. V lost 3 bases and J lost 0, with 12 bases in between. CDR3 length: 16 amino acids. CDR3 nucleotide sequence: TGTGCCATCAGTGATGACGGGCAGGATAGCAATCAGCCCCAGCATTTT. Translating gives CAISDDGQDSNQPQHF.

The rearrangement joins TRBV12-3 or TRBV12-4 to TRBJ2-1; the D gene is possibly TRBD2 (6 bases). CDR3 size: 15 residues. V was trimmed by 3 bases and J by 1 base, leaving 10 bases between them. The chain's CDR3 is CASSFAGGSYNEQFF. The CDR3 DNA sequence: TGTGCCAGCAGTTTTGCCGGGGGATCCTACAATGAGCAGTTCTTC.

The rearrangement joins TRBV7-2 to TRBJ1-1, with no clear D. The CDR3 has 14 residues. Germline CDR1 and CDR2: SGHTA and FQGNSA. V was clipped by 5 bases and J by 1 base, with 11 bases between them. Here the CDR3 DNA reads TGTGCCAGCAGCGCCTCAAGACCGAACACTGAAGCTTTCTTT. This sequence encodes CASSASRPNTEAFF.

This clonotype was recorded a few times. This chain joins TRBV7-2 and TRBJ2-1, with a tentative D call TRBD2 (6 bases). Germline assignment: CDR1 SGHTA and CDR2 FQGNSA. The CDR3 sequence is 14 residues long. Trimming cost V 1 base and J 5 bases, with 9 bases left between them. Here the CDR3 reads CASSLGRENNEQFF. The CDR3 bases are TGTGCCAGCAGCTTAGGGCGGGAAAACAATGAGCAGTTCTTC.

This chain links TRBV21-1 with TRBJ2-7; the DNA was not used to check the table's D call, TRBD1. TRBV21-1 is marked as a pseudogene. CDR3 length: 16 amino acids. The CDR3 nucleotides read TGTGCCAGCAGCAAAGAACGGAAAAGGGACATGGACGAGCAGTACTTC. It encodes CASSKERKRDMDEQYF.

This chain joins TRBV6-1 and TRBJ2-2, with unresolved D. Germline V gene data show CDR1 as MNHNS and CDR2 as SASEGT. Trimming left V 5 bases short and J 3 bases short, with 7 bases between. The CDR3 sequence is 13 residues long. CDR3 coding DNA: TGTGCCAGCAGTCGACGGCACACCGGGGAGCTGTTTTTT. This translates into CASSRRHTGELFF.

This chain connects TRBV25-1 to TRBJ1-2; no clear D. V gave up 3 bases and J gave up 5 bases, with 10 bases separating them. Germline CDR1 and CDR2: MGHDK and SYGVNS. CDR3 length: 13 residues. The CDR3 spells CASSDQPGYGYTF. In DNA, the CDR3 is TGTGCCAGCAGTGATCAACCTGGATATGGCTACACCTTC.

The chain carries TRBV7-2 and TRBJ2-5; 7 nucleotides match TRBD2. Germline V gene data show CDR1 as SGHTA and CDR2 as FQGNSA. V lost 5 bases to trimming and J lost 5 bases; unmatched junction nucleotides: 11. The CDR3 loop spans 15 amino acids. The CDR3 sequence is CASSPRSGEEETQYF. The CDR3 region has the DNA TGTGCCAGCAGCCCGAGGAGCGGGGAAGAGGAGACCCAGTACTTC.

This clonotype was found a few times. The V and J genes are TRBV6-1 and TRBJ1-2, with TRBD1 matching over 8 bases. The V and J ends lost 6 bases and 8 bases, in that order; junction bases with no gene match: 11. The germline gives CDR1 MNHNS, CDR2 SASEGT. The CDR3 has 14 residues. The CDR3 is CASSQTGEFGGYTF. The CDR3 coding sequence is TGTGCCAGCAGCCAGACAGGGGAGTTTGGCGGCTACACCTTC.

The genes are TRBV7-2 and TRBJ2-5; D not resolved. V gave up 0 bases and J gave up 5 bases, with 10 bases separating them. This CDR3 has 14 residues. Germline V gene lookup returns CDR1 SGHTA and CDR2 FQGNSA. The CDR3 sequence: CASSLASSRETQYF. CDR3 DNA sequence: TGTGCCAGCAGCTTAGCGAGTAGCCGGGAGACCCAGTACTTC.